This T cell receptor (beta chain) stems from a study of OX40 agonist ivuxolimab in advanced cancers. At the level of the study: A male proportion of 82.7% was recorded, with mean age approximately 64 years and range about 23 to 90.

Sequencing used immunoSEQ multiplex PCR; TCRdb keeps in-frame clones, though not all of them. The sample holds some 64,000 clones, approximately 86% seen once. Trimming cost V 4 bases and J 0 bases; bases outside gene matches: 12. The CDR3 loop spans 18 amino acids. The germline V gene encodes CDR1 SGHRS and CDR2 YFSETQ. The TCR originated in an adult with an advanced solid tumor such as melanoma, head and neck, liver or kidney cancer. Sequenced material: CD4+ or CD8+ T cells sorted from blood, taken in a trial of the OX40 agonist ivuxolimab. This chain uses TRBV5-1 with TRBJ2-1; TRBD2 matches 8 bases. CDR3 sequence: CASSMMPSGRSSYNEQFF. The CDR3, as DNA: TGCGCCAGCAGCATGATGCCTAGCGGGCGGAGCTCCTACAATGAGCAGTTCTTC.